The 20 T cell receptor beta chains in this list originate from one sample, sequenced in a study of blood T cell repertoires in COVID-19. Method: immunoSEQ multiplex PCR; TCRdb's copy keeps in-frame clones and lacks some. In the table there are more than 95,000 clones, around 76% of which are singletons. The sequencing sample was made of peripheral blood. These receptors were obtained from a man older than 75 with acute or convalescent COVID-19.

This chain links TRBV28 with TRBJ2-3, with D perhaps TRBD1 (6 bases). Looked up from germline, CDR1 is MDHEN and CDR2 is SYDVKM. The CDR3 runs 17 residues. Trimming stripped 5 bases from V and 4 bases from J, with 22 bases between. The CDR3 is CASSPSQGLRFADTQYF. The CDR3 DNA is TGTGCCAGCAGTCCCTCTCAGGGGCTACGCTTCGCAGATACGCAGTATTTT.

The chain couples TRBV3-1 (or the pseudogene TRBV3-2) to TRBJ2-7; a possible D gene is TRBD1 (6 bases). The CDR3 is made up of 16 amino acids. Germline CDR1 and CDR2: LGHDT and YNNKEL (reference sequence). V was trimmed by 4 bases and J by 0 bases, leaving 16 bases between them. This CDR3 reads CASSRGQNKISYEQYF. In DNA form, the CDR3 reads TGTGCCAGCAGCCGGGGACAAAATAAGATCTCCTACGAGCAGTACTTC.

This chain joins TRBV24-1 and TRBJ2-2; maybe TRBD1 (6 bases). The CDR3 is 16 amino acids. Trimming left V 4 bases short and J 1 base short, with 12 bases between. The germline gives CDR1 KGHDR, CDR2 SFDVKD. The CDR3 is CATSEVQGLNTGELFF. CDR3 DNA: TGTGCCACCAGTGAAGTACAGGGCTTGAACACCGGGGAGCTGTTTTTT.

V is TRBV18 and J is TRBJ2-1, with TRBD2 matching over 9 bases. Germline assignment: CDR1 KGHSH and CDR2 LQKENI. The CDR3 covers 16 residues. Trimming took 6 bases from V and 9 from J; bases not matched to a gene: 15. The CDR3 here is CASSRIPGLATGEQFF. CDR3 sequence (DNA): TGTGCCAGCTCTCGGATACCGGGACTAGCTACGGGTGAGCAGTTCTTC.

J is TRBJ1-1 and V is TRBV27; unclear D gene. Trimming cost V 0 bases and J 1 base, with 6 bases left between them. The germline V gene encodes CDR1 MNHEY and CDR2 SMNVEV (reference sequence). The CDR3 sequence is 14 residues long. CDR3 region: CASSLSPWNTEAFF. CDR3 DNA: TGTGCCAGCAGTTTATCTCCGTGGAACACTGAAGCTTTCTTT.

DNA of the CDR3: TGTGCCTGGCGGCCTCTCTGGATCCGGGGGCGGGGGACCGGGGAGCTGTTTTTT. Translated: CAWRPLWIRGRGTGELFF. The chain carries TRBV30 and TRBJ2-2, with D tentatively TRBD2 (7 bases). The V and J ends lost 5 bases and 5 bases respectively, with 27 bases between them. CDR3 size: 18 residues. Germline loops: CDR1 GTSNPN, CDR2 SVGIG (reference sequence).

This clone was observed once. The rearrangement links TRBV5-1 to TRBJ2-7, with 7 bases identical to TRBD1. Germline CDR1 reads SGHRS; CDR2 reads YFSETQ. CDR3 length equals 16 residues. J lost 0 bases, V lost 3 bases, and 9 bases had no gene match. The chain's CDR3 is CASSYGQAWNSYEQYF. CDR3 sequence (DNA): TGCGCCAGCAGCTATGGACAGGCATGGAACTCCTACGAGCAGTACTTC.

This clone was counted between two and nine times. V is TRBV6-1 and J is TRBJ1-3, with TRBD1 as a possible D gene (5 bases). CDR1 is MNHNS, CDR2 SASEGT, per germline. The CDR3 spans 17 residues. The V end lost 4 bases, the J end lost 0 bases, and 16 bases lay between the germline ends. The CDR3 loop reads CASSGGGWGHSGNTIYF. The CDR3 nucleotides are TGTGCCAGCAGTGGTGGGGGGTGGGGTCACTCTGGAAACACCATATATTTT.

This sequence joins TRBV20-1 and TRBJ2-1, with 12 positions matching TRBD2. The length of the CDR3 is 15 residues. After removal of 3 bases from V and 4 bases from J, the junction contained 4 bases not matched to a gene. Germline V gene sequence: CDR1 DFQATT, CDR2 SNEGSKA (reference sequence). CDR3 region: CSASRLAGVYNEQFF. As DNA, the CDR3 is TGCAGTGCTAGTCGACTAGCGGGGGTTTACAATGAGCAGTTCTTC.

This clone appeared a single time. The V call is TRBV18, the J call TRBJ2-3; 8 bases are a match to TRBD2. CDR1 and CDR2 (germline): KGHSH, LQKENI. This CDR3 spans 15 amino acids. V trimming: 4 bases; J trimming: 2 bases; junction bases outside the gene matches: 5. CDR3 DNA: TGTGCCAGCTCACTCTCGGGACTAGACACAGATACGCAGTATTTT. Its translation is CASSLSGLDTDTQYF.

This clone has just a few counts. The chain links TRBV6-2 or TRBV6-3 to TRBJ2-2; D not certain. The CDR3 has 13 amino acids. Germline V gene lookup returns CDR1 MNHEY and CDR2 SVGEGT. V lost 2 bases and J lost 5, with 6 bases in between. The CDR3 DNA sequence: TGTGCCAGCAGTTACATGGAGACCGGGGAGCTGTTTTTT. This codes for CASSYMETGELFF.

This clone was picked up one time. The chain has TRBV21-1 and TRBJ1-6; the D call TRBD1 from the table was never checked on the DNA. TRBV21-1 is assigned pseudogene status. CDR3 length: 14 residues. The CDR3 DNA sequence: TGTGCCAGCAGATTCGACCGAGGGGGTTCACCCCTCCACTTT. Translation gives CASRFDRGGSPLHF.

The CDR3 sequence: CASTELGTTEAFF. CDR3 sequence (DNA): TGTGCCAGCACCGAGCTTGGTACCACTGAAGCTTTCTTT. The chain couples TRBV6-5 to TRBJ1-1, with D uncertain. Per the germline V gene, CDR1 is MNHEY and CDR2 is SVGAGI. With 7 bases removed from V and 4 bases from J, the gap between germline ends came to 13 bases. The CDR3 extends over 13 amino acids.

The sample holds many counts of this clone. The V and J genes are TRBV27 and TRBJ2-1; D remains unclear. Trimming removed 3 bases at V and 2 bases at J, with 8 bases between. Germline V CDR1 and CDR2: MNHEY, SMNVEV (reference sequence). The length of the CDR3 is 14 residues. The DNA for the CDR3 is TGTGCCAGCAGTTTTGGTAGCCCCTACAATGAGCAGTTCTTC. This gives the protein CASSFGSPYNEQFF.

The chain is built from TRBV18 and TRBJ2-1; 11 bases are shared with TRBD2. V lost 3 bases, J lost 4 bases, and 8 bases stayed unmatched. Germline V gives CDR1 KGHSH, CDR2 LQKENI. The CDR3 length is 17 residues. The CDR3 protein is CASSPSRLAGRYNEQFF. CDR3 nucleotide sequence: TGTGCCAGCTCACCCTCTAGACTAGCGGGGCGGTACAATGAGCAGTTCTTC.

This clone showed up just once. The chain carries TRBV30 and TRBJ1-1; no clear D. The germline V gene has CDR1 GTSNPN and CDR2 SVGIG (reference sequence). The CDR3 is 14 amino acids. The germline V and J ends were trimmed by 2 bases and 2 bases, with 12 bases remaining between them. The CDR3 DNA follows: TGTGCCTGGAGTACGAGCCTGAGAAACACTGAAGCTTTCTTT. Translating gives CAWSTSLRNTEAFF.

The chain links TRBV6-5 to TRBJ2-7; 7 bases match TRBD1. The CDR3 is 14 residues long. V was pared by 6 bases and J by 2 bases, with 7 bases of the junction left unmatched. Germline values: CDR1 MNHEY, CDR2 SVGAGI. The CDR3 here is CASSAGTVTYEQYF. CDR3 coding DNA: TGTGCCAGCAGCGCCGGGACAGTTACCTACGAGCAGTACTTC.

This sequence joins TRBV14 and TRBJ2-3; perhaps TRBD2 as D (6 bases). This CDR3 spans 14 amino acids. V shed 4 bases and J shed 2 bases, with 10 bases lying between them. CDR1 and CDR2 from the germline V gene are SGHDN and FVKESK. The CDR3 spells CASSLRTTTDTQYF. As DNA, the CDR3 is TGTGCCAGCAGCCTACGGACTACCACAGATACGCAGTATTTT.

The chain recombines TRBV29-1 with TRBJ1-1, with a weak D call TRBD1 (5 bases). The germline V and J ends were trimmed by 4 bases and 0 bases, with 9 bases remaining between them. Per germline, CDR1 SQVTM and CDR2 ANQGSEA. The CDR3 has 13 residues. The CDR3 protein is CSVVRGMNTEAFF. The DNA of the CDR3 is TGCAGCGTTGTACGGGGGATGAACACTGAAGCTTTCTTT.

The rearrangement joins TRBV7-2 to TRBJ2-2; 7 bases are shared with TRBD1. Looked up from germline, CDR1 is SGHTA and CDR2 is FQGNSA. The V gene end was trimmed by 5 bases and the J gene end by 6 bases; junction bases not matched to a gene: 9. The CDR3 extends over 15 amino acids. The CDR3 DNA is TGTGCCAGCAGCCCCTATGGACAGGCGGCCGGGGAGCTGTTTTTT. As protein: CASSPYGQAAGELFF.